What follows are 19 T cell receptor beta chains derived from one specimen sequenced in a study of human T cells and chemical hapten exposure. Described time point: patch test 3, about 24 weeks after DPC sensitization. The treatment denotes: therapeutic diphenylcyclopropenone sensitization with weekly scalp DPC. One entry per CDR3 protein, called by TCRdb with MiXCR from the RACE reads. The data contain 90,000 to 110,000 distinct CDR3 sequences, nearly 35% of them singletons. The sample consisted of whole blood, taken in connection with sensitization to the hapten diphenylcyclopropenone (DPC). These receptors originate from a man between 35 and 55 years old with alopecia areata. Some clones in this sample may be carry-over from other donors' samples.

This rearrangement joins TRBV7-2 to TRBJ2-5; the match to TRBD2 covers 12 bases. CDR1 is SGHTA and CDR2 is FQGNSA in the germline V gene. The CDR3 consists of 14 residues. V gave up 5 bases and J gave up 4 bases; unmatched junction bases: 2. CDR3 DNA sequence: TGTGCCAGCAGCCGACTAGCGGGAGTAGAGACCCAGTACTTC. Residues: CASSRLAGVETQYF.

This clonotype was picked up a small number of times. This chain joins TRBV20-1 and TRBJ1-2; a weak D match, TRBD1 (5 bases). V was clipped by 3 bases and J by 8 bases, with 16 bases between them. Germline V gene data show CDR1 as DFQATT and CDR2 as SNEGSKA (reference sequence). CDR3 length: 13 amino acids. CDR3 amino acids: CSARGRVGFGYTF. The CDR3 DNA reads TGCAGTGCTAGGGGACGTGTGGGCTTCGGCTACACCTTC.

This clonotype has just a few counts. The chain has TRBV6-2 or TRBV6-3 and TRBJ2-5; D call uncertain. CDR1 and CDR2 from the germline V gene are MNHEY and SVGEGT. The germline V and J ends were trimmed by 5 bases and 2 bases, with 3 bases remaining between them. The CDR3 contains 11 residues. The DNA for the CDR3 is TGTGCCAGCAGTACTCAAGAGACCCAGTACTTC. It translates to CASSTQETQYF.

The gene calls are TRBV7-8 and TRBJ2-1; TRBD2 matches at 9 bases. From germline, CDR1 is SGHVS and CDR2 FQNEAQ. The CDR3 totals 16 residues. The V and J ends lost 2 bases and 6 bases, in that order; junction bases with no gene match: 8. The CDR3 region has the DNA TGTGCCAGCAGCTTATTCCTAGCGGGAAATTCCAATGAGCAGTTCTTC. Its protein product is CASSLFLAGNSNEQFF.

This clonotype showed up just a few times. Because the CDR3 is missing its conserved closing phenylalanine or tryptophan, this is likely a read error. The DNA is omitted, as the CDR3 cannot be located on it reliably, and the CDR3 follows TCRdb's listing. This chain connects TRBV20-1 to TRBJ2-7; TRBD2 is the table's D call, not checked against the DNA. Per the germline V gene, CDR1 is DFQATT and CDR2 is SNEGSKA (reference sequence). Counting both end residues, the CDR3 totals 12 amino acids. The CDR3 sequence: CSARPTSGRFAG.

In its sample, this clonotype was seen once. The chain employs TRBV7-2 and TRBJ2-3; maybe TRBD1 (6 bases). Germline V lookup: CDR1 SGHTA, CDR2 FQGNSA. Trimming left V 7 bases short and J 1 base short, with 21 bases between. The CDR3 spans 17 residues. The CDR3 DNA is TGTGCCAGCACCCCAGCTTCAGGGGCGCGGCGCACAGATACGCAGTATTTT. This sequence encodes CASTPASGARRTDTQYF. Drawing the rest from reference TRBV7-2 and TRBJ2-3, the complete variable domain is GAGVSQSPSNKVTEKGKDVELRCDPISGHTALYWYRQSLGQGLEFLIYFQGNSAPDKSGLPSDRFSAERTGGSVSTLTIQRTQQEDSAVYLCASTPASGARRTDTQYFGPGTRLTVL.

V usage is TRBV7-2 and J usage is TRBJ2-5; D is ambiguous. CDR1 and CDR2 from the germline V gene are SGHTA and FQGNSA. Trimming took 5 bases from V and 1 from J, leaving 8 bases between them. There are 13 residues in the CDR3. The CDR3 bases are TGTGCCAGCAGCCCGATGTTCCAAGAGACCCAGTACTTC. Translating it yields CASSPMFQETQYF. Full variable domain (remainder filled in from reference TRBV7-2 and TRBJ2-5): GAGVSQSPSNKVTEKGKDVELRCDPISGHTALYWYRQSLGQGLEFLIYFQGNSAPDKSGLPSDRFSAERTGGSVSTLTIQRTQQEDSAVYLCASSPMFQETQYFGPGTRLLVL.

This chain joins TRBV6-5 and TRBJ2-4; TRBD2 aligns across 9 bases. The V gene's germline CDR1 is MNHEY and CDR2 SVGAGI. The ends lost 6 bases at V and 8 bases at J; junction bases unmatched: 8. This CDR3 spans 14 amino acids. The CDR3 is CASSQNSGRDIQYF. The CDR3 nucleotides are TGTGCCAGCAGCCAAAATAGCGGGAGAGACATTCAGTACTTC.

The J gene is TRBJ1-3, the V gene TRBV9; D unclear. V was clipped by 0 bases and J by 0 bases, with 10 bases between them. Germline CDR1 SGDLS, CDR2 YYNGEE. This CDR3 has 16 residues. CDR3 protein: CASSVVGRSSGNTIYF. For the CDR3, the DNA is TGTGCCAGCAGCGTAGTTGGCAGGAGCTCTGGAAACACCATATATTTT.

This chain uses TRBV20-1 with TRBJ2-7; 11 nucleotides match TRBD2. Germline lookup yields CDR1 DFQATT and CDR2 SNEGSKA (reference sequence). Trimming removed 7 bases from V and 2 bases from J; junction bases left unmatched: 10. This CDR3 comprises 15 residues. This chain's CDR3 is CSVNPPTSGTYEQYF. CDR3 nucleotides: TGCAGTGTCAACCCTCCGACTAGCGGGACCTACGAGCAGTACTTC.

The chain joins TRBV7-2 to TRBJ2-3; the D is unclear. Germline V gene sequence: CDR1 SGHTA, CDR2 FQGNSA. Trimming left V 3 bases short and J 1 base short, with 11 bases between. This CDR3 is built from 15 residues. Here the CDR3 reads CASSFQDSRTDTQYF. The CDR3, as DNA: TGTGCCAGCAGCTTTCAAGATTCCCGCACAGATACGCAGTATTTT.

Only a few counts were recorded for this clonotype. The chain links TRBV5-1 to TRBJ2-3; 7 bases line up with TRBD1. Losses at the gene ends were 0 bases for V and 4 bases for J; bases not matched to a gene: 8. The CDR3 spans 16 residues. Germline V CDR1 and CDR2: SGHRS, YFSETQ. CDR3 protein: CASSLATRQGPDTQYF. Here the CDR3 DNA reads TGCGCCAGCAGCTTGGCCACGAGACAGGGCCCAGATACGCAGTATTTT.

The rearrangement uses TRBV6-5 and TRBJ2-7; 10 nucleotides agree with TRBD2. Germline V gives CDR1 MNHEY, CDR2 SVGAGI. V lost 6 bases to trimming and J lost 6 bases; unmatched junction nucleotides: 14. The length of the CDR3 is 16 residues. CDR3 sequence (DNA): TGTGCCAGCAGCTGCCTAGCTAGCGGGAGAATTCCCGAGCAGTACGTC. It yields the protein CASSCLASGRIPEQYV.

The V gene is TRBV6-2 or TRBV6-3, the J gene TRBJ1-5; D ambiguous. The CDR3 totals 14 residues. V lost 7 bases and J lost 2, with 12 bases in between. CDR1 and CDR2 (germline): MNHEY, SVGEGT. In DNA, the CDR3 is TGTGCCAGCAACCAACCTGGGGGCAATCAGCCCCAGCATTTT. It specifies CASNQPGGNQPQHF.

This clonotype came up a few times. This chain joins TRBV9 and TRBJ2-3; 13 positions match TRBD2. This CDR3 has 15 amino acids. Trimming removed 4 bases from V and 4 bases from J; junction bases left unmatched: 3. CDR1 is SGDLS and CDR2 is YYNGEE in the germline V gene. The CDR3 DNA reads TGTGCCAGCAGCAAGGGACTAGCGGGGCCAGATACGCAGTATTTT. Translation: CASSKGLAGPDTQYF.

This chain connects TRBV6-2 or TRBV6-3 to TRBJ2-7; TRBD2 aligns across 10 bases. This CDR3 spans 14 amino acids. V shed 8 bases, J shed 4 bases, and the junction held 8 bases outside the gene matches. Germline-derived CDR1 and CDR2 are MNHEY and SVGEGT. The CDR3 nucleotides read TGTGCCAGCTCTCCGGCTAGCGGGAGTTACGAGCAGTACGTC. This gives the protein CASSPASGSYEQYV.

This clonotype came up a few times. This chain links TRBV18 with TRBJ1-5, with a tentative D call TRBD1 (6 bases). Germline V gene data show CDR1 as KGHSH and CDR2 as LQKENI. The length of the CDR3 is 14 residues. Trimming stripped 4 bases from V and 7 bases from J, with 14 bases between. The CDR3 DNA sequence: TGTGCCAGCTCACTATACAGGGATGAACAGCCCCAGCATTTT. Encoded protein: CASSLYRDEQPQHF.

This clonotype was counted a few times. The V gene is TRBV27, the J gene TRBJ2-6; D remains unclear. V dropped 6 bases and J dropped 1 base, with 16 bases sitting between them. Per the germline V gene, CDR1 is MNHEY and CDR2 is SMNVEV (reference sequence). This CDR3 has 17 residues. This CDR3 is CASSPFVSVSGANVLTF. In DNA form, the CDR3 reads TGTGCCAGCAGCCCCTTTGTGTCGGTGTCTGGGGCCAACGTCCTGACTTTC.

About this clonotype: An end of the junction differs from the germline gene, which may be a read error. CDR3: CASSLGNTDSQYF. The CDR3 DNA reads as TGTGCCAGCAGTTTGGGTAACACAGATTCGCAGTATTTT. The rearrangement links TRBV12-3 or TRBV12-4 to TRBJ2-3; D is undetermined. The CDR3 is 13 amino acids.